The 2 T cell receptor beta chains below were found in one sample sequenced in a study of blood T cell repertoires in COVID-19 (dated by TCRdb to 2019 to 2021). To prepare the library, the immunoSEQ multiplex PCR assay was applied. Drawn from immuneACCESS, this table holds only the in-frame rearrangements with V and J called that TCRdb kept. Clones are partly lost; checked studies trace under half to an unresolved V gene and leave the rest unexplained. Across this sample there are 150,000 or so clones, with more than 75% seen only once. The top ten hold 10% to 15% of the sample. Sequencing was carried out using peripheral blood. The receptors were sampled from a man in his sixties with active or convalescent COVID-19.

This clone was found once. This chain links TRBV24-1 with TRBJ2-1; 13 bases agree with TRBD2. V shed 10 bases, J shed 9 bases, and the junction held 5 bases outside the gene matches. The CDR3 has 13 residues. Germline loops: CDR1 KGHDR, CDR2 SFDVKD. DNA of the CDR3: TGTGCCACTGGACTAGCGGGAGAAGGTGAGCAGTTCTTC. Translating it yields CATGLAGEGEQFF.

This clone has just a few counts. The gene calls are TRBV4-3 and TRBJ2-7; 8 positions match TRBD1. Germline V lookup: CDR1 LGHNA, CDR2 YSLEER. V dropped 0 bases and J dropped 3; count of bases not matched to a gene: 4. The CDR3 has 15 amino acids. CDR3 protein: CASSQDQGADYEQYF. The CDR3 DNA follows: TGCGCCAGCAGCCAAGATCAGGGGGCGGACTACGAGCAGTACTTC.